This T cell receptor beta chain originates from a study of blood T cell repertoires in COVID-19 (dated by TCRdb to the early 2020s). Describing the broader study: The collaborator samples originated in the United States, Italy and Spain and spanned the acute and convalescent phases of COVID-19. The repertoires were made available in a free public database intended to serve as a resource for research on the immune response to SARS-CoV-2. The prospective study material was composed of cDNA or gDNA derived from T cells, B-cell-depleted T cells, or PBMCs. Samples were obtained from the ongoing ImmuneRACE study (first 160 participants) and from approximately 1,200 subjects provided by 6 global collaborators. Where HLA class I and class II types were available, the types were taken from metadata supplied by the sample provider, not from assay-based typing. Nearly every sample came with metadata listing a de-identified subject ID, COVID-19 status, age in years and sex. Deeply sampled blood TCRbeta repertoires from subjects exposed to, actively infected with, or recovered from COVID-19 were included in the dataset. On the study overall, not on this receptor specifically: The amount of clinical and demographic metadata varied by source and participant and was provided uncurated.

Comment on this clone: It lacks a known antigen. Base quality data are lacking; no much larger clone is found one base away.

CDR1 and CDR2 (SGHNT, YYREEE) derive from the germline V gene (reference sequence). Compared with germline, V lacks 2 bases and J lacks 1 base; bases without a gene match: 2. The CDR3, from cysteine to phenylalanine, totals 14 residues. This entry keeps only the CDR3 DNA: 42 bases, framed from base 1. In Seattle, one collaborating source enrolled patients while the infection was active and tracked those patients longitudinally over the course of disease. Collaborating institutions collected whole blood in K2EDTA tubes following their own protocols. For TCRbeta analysis, collaborators shipped samples in one of three forms: frozen whole blood, isolated PBMCs, or DNA extracted from either of those sample types. TCRbeta CDR3 regions were amplified from genomic DNA by means of the immunoSEQ Assay, a bias-controlled multiplex PCR. In the original analysis: Nucleated cell counts per sample were estimated from amplification of reference gene primers within the assay. Sequence reads were collapsed and filtered to measure the absolute abundance of every unique TCRbeta CDR3 rearrangement. For each sample, productive Simpson clonality was calculated as the square root of Simpson's diversity index across productive rearrangements. TCRdb's version of the immuneACCESS table is confined to in-frame rearrangements and falls short of the full clone set. An unresolved V gene accounts for under half of the shortfall where checked; the remainder is of unknown origin. V and J calls and clone size are copied from that table; D and trimming were computed from the DNA. The sample has 100,000 to 150,000 clones on record, approximately 90% of them singletons. Under 4.5% of the sample is taken by the ten largest.

The chain joins TRBV5-4 to TRBJ1-1; the central 7 bases match TRBD1. What was sequenced was peripheral blood. This clonotype was sampled from a man aged 55 to 70 with COVID-19, enrolled during active disease. CDR3 protein: CASSFGQANTEAFF. The nucleotide sequence is TGTGCCAGCAGCTTCGGACAGGCGAACACTGAAGCTTTCTTT.